Given below is one TCR beta chain in context. The source of the sample is a study of blood T cell repertoires in COVID-19. Overall study context: The United States, Italy and Spain provided the acute and convalescent COVID-19 samples.

Per the original methods: Amplification of reference gene primers provided the estimated nucleated cell counts. Assay: immunoSEQ multiplex PCR; the TCRdb copy retains only in-frame clones and omits some. That table furnishes V, J and clone size, whereas the DNA furnished D and trimming. The sample has over 65,000 clones; roughly three quarters are singletons. CDR1 is SEHNR and CDR2 is FQNEAQ in the germline V gene (reference sequence). The CDR3 length is 13 residues. The V end lost 3 bases, the J end lost 6 bases, and 12 bases lay between the germline ends. The V call is TRBV7-9, the J call TRBJ2-7, with D tentatively TRBD1 (6 bases). Sequencing was carried out using peripheral blood. This receptor was obtained from a man between 60 and 70 years old with COVID-19, enrolled during active disease. This chain's CDR3 is CASSFKGVGEQYF. CDR3 DNA sequence: TGTGCCAGCAGCTTCAAGGGGGTCGGCGAGCAGTACTTC.